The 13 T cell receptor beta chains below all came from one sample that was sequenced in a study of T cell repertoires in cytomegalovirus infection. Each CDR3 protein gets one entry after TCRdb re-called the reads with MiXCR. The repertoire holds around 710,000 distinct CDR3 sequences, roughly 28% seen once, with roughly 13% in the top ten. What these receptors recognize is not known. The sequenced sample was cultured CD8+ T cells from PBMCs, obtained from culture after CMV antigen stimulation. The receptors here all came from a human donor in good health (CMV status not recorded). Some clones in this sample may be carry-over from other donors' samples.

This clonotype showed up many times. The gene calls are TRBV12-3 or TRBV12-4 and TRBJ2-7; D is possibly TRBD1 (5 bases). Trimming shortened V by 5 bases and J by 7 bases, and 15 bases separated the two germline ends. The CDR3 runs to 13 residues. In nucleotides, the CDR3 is TGTGCCAGCAGTCCACTGGCCAGGGTAGAGCAGTACTTC. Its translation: CASSPLARVEQYF.

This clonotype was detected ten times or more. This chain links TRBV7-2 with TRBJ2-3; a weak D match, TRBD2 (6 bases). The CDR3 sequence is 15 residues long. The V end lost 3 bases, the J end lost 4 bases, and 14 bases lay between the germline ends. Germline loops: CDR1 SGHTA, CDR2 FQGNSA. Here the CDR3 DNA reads TGTGCCAGCAGCTTGGGAAGCTGGGAGGCAGATACGCAGTATTTT. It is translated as CASSLGSWEADTQYF.

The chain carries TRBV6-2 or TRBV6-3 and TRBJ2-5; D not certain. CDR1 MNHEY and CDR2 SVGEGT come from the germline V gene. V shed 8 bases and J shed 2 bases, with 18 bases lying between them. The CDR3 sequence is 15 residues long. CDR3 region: CASGVIVNAQETQYF. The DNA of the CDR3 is TGTGCCAGCGGGGTGATCGTTAACGCGCAAGAGACCCAGTACTTC.

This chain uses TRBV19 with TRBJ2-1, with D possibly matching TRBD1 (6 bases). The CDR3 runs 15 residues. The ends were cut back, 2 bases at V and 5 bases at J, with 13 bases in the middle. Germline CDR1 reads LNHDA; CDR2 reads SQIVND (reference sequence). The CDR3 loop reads CASSIRGSTNNEQFF. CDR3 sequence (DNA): TGTGCCAGTAGTATAAGGGGGTCTACTAACAATGAGCAGTTCTTC. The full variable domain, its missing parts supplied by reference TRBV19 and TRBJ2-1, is DGGITQSPKYLFRKEGQNVTLSCEQNLNHDAMYWYRQDPGQGLRLIYYSQIVNDFQKGDIAEGYSVSREKKESFPLTVTSAQKNPTAFYLCASSIRGSTNNEQFFGPGTRLTVL.

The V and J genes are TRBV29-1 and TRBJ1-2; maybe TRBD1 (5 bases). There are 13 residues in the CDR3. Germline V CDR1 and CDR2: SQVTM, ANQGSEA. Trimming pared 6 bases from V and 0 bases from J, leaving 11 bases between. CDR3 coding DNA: TGCAGCGTCCGGGACGGTACTAACTATGGCTACACCTTC. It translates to CSVRDGTNYGYTF.

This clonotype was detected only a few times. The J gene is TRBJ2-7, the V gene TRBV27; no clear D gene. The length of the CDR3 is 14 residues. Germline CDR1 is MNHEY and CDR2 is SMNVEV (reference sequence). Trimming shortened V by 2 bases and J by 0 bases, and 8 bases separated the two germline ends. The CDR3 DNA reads TGTGCCAGCAGTTTAGCCCGGCACTCCTACGAGCAGTACGTC. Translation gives CASSLARHSYEQYV.

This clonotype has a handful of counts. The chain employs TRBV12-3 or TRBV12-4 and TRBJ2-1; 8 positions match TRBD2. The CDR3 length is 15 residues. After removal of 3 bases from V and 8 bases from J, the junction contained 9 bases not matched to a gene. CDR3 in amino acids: CASSFPGGPWDEQFF. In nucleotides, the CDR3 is TGTGCCAGCAGTTTCCCGGGGGGGCCTTGGGATGAGCAGTTCTTC.

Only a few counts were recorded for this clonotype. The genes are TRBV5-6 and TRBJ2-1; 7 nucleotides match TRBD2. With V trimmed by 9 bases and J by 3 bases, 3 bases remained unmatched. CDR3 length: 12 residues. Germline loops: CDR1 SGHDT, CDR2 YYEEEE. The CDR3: CATRGVYNEQFF. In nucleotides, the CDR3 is TGTGCCACCCGGGGGGTCTACAATGAGCAGTTCTTC.

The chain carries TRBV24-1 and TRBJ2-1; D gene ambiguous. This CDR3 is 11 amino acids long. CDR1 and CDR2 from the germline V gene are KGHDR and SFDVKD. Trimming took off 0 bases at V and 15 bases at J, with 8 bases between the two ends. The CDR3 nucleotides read TGTGCCACCAGTGATTTGGAGTCATGGTTCTTC. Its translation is CATSDLESWFF.

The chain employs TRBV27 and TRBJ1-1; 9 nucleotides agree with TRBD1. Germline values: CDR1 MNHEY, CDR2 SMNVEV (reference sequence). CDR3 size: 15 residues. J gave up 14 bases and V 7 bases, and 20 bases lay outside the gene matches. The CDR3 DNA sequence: TGTGCCAGCAAGGAAACCGGGACAGGGTTGTTGTTGGTGTTCTTT. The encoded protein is CASKETGTGLLLVFF.

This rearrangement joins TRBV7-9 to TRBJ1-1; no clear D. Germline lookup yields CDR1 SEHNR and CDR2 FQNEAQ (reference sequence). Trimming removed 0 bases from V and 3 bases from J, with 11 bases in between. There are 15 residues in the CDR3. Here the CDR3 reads CASSLANTADTEAFF. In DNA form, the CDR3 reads TGTGCCAGCAGCTTAGCGAATACAGCCGACACTGAAGCTTTCTTT.

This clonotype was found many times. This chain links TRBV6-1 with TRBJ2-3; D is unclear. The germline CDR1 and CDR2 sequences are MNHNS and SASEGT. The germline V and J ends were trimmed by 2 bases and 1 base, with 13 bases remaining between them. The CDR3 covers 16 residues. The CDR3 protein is CASSETRGRGTDTQYF. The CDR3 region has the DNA TGTGCCAGCAGTGAAACCCGTGGCCGAGGCACAGATACGCAGTATTTT.

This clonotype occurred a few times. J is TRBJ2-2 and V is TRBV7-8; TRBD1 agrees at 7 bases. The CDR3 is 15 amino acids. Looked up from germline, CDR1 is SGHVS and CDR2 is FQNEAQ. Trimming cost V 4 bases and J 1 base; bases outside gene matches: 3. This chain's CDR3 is CASSSDRMNTGELFF. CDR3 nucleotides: TGTGCCAGCAGCTCGGACAGGATGAACACCGGGGAGCTGTTTTTT. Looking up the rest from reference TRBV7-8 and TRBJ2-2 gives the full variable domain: GAGVSQSPRYKVAKRGQDVALRCDPISGHVSLFWYQQALGQGPEFLTYFQNEAQLDKSGLPSDRFFAERPEGSVSTLKIQRTQQEDSAVYLCASSSDRMNTGELFFGEGSRLTVL.